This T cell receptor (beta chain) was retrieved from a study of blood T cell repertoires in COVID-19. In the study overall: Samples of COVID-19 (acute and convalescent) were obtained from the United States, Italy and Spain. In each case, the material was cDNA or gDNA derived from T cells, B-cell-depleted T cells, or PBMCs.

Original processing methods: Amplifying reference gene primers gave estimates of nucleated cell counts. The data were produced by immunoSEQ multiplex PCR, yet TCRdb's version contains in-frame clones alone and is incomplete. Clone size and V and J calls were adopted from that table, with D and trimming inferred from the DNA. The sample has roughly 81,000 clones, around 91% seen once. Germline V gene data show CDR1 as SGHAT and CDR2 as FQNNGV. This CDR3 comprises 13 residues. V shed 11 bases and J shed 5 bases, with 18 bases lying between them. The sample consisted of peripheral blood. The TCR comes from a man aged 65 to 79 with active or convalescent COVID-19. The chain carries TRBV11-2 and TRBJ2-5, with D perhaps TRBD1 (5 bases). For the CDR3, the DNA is TGTGCCTTTGGGGCAGGGCCCCGGGAGACCCAGTACTTC. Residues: CAFGAGPRETQYF.